This T cell receptor beta chain is drawn from a study of beta chain features in type 1 diabetes. Study conclusions and caveats: Lower insertion and higher deletion counts appeared at VDJ junctions in type 1 diabetes patients. There was a moderate but significant shortening of TCRB CDR3s in all four CD4+ subsets of Type 1 diabetes patients. In comparison with healthy donors, patients had naive, central memory and Treg TCRB repertoires that appeared more similar.

Germline CDR1 reads SGHTA; CDR2 reads FQGNSA. Unmatched junction bases numbered 5, after V lost 2 bases and J lost 1 base. The CDR3 has 16 amino acids. This clone was counted a few times. Its antigen is unidentified. Every isolated RNA sample was fully reverse transcribed, so sequencing captured expressed TCRB transcripts. The data were produced by immunoSEQ multiplex PCR, yet TCRdb's version contains in-frame clones alone and is incomplete. The repertoire holds some 200,000 clones, with roughly 17% as singletons. Sequenced sample: naive CD4+ T cells from blood. The TCR originated in a man aged 30 to 45 with type 1 diabetes. The J gene is TRBJ2-7, the V gene TRBV7-2; TRBD2 matches at 10 bases. The CDR3 DNA follows: TGTGCCAGCAGCTTACCATCTAGCGGGAGATCCTACGAGCAGTACTTC. This translates into CASSLPSSGRSYEQYF.